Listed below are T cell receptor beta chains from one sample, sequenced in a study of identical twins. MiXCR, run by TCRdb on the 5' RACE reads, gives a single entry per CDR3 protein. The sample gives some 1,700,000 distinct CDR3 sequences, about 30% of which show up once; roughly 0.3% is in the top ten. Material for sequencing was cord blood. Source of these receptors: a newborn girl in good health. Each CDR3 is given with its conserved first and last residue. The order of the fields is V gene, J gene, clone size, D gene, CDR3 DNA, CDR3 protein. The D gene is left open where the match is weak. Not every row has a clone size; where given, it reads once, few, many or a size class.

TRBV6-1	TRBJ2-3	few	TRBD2	TGTGCCAGCAGTGAATATCCTAGCGGGAGCCCAGTTCCCCTCACAGATACGCAGTATTTT	CASSEYPSGSPVPLTDTQYF
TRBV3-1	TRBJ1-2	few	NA	TGTGCCAGCAGCCTCACAGGGATTCTTGGCTACACCTTC	CASSLTGILGYTF
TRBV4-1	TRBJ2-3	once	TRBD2	TGCGCCAGCAGCCGCCGCATAGTGGGAGGGTCCTTTATCACAGATACGCAGTATTTT	CASSRRIVGGSFITDTQYF
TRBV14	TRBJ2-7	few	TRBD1	TGTGCCAGCAGCCAAGGGACAGGGCCGGCCTACGAGCAGTACTTC	CASSQGTGPAYEQYF
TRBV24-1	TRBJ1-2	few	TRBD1	TGTGCCACCAGTACCAGGGGGGCCCCTTATGGCTACACCTTC	CATSTRGAPYGYTF
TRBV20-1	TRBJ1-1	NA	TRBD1	TGCAGTGCTATGGCCCAGGGGGGGGCGAACACTGAAGCTTTCTTT	CSAMAQGGANTEAFF
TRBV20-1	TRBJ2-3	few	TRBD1	TGCAGTGCTAGAACAGACAGGGTCAGCACAGATACGCAGTATTTT	CSARTDRVSTDTQYF
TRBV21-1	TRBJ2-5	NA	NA	TGTGCCAGCAGCAGCCGGATCGTGTGTCAAGAGACCCAGTACTTC	CASSSRIVCQETQYF
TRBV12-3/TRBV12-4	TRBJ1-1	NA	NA	TGTGCCAGCAGTTTGCGGTCACCGAACACTGAAGCTTTCTTT	CASSLRSPNTEAFF
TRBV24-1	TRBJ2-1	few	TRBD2	TGTGCCACCAGTCAGAGAGGACTAGCGGTAAGGGAGCAGTTCTTC	CATSQRGLAVREQFF
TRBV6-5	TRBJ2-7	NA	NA	TGTGCCAGCAGTTACTCGAAGGCAGACACCTTCCCCTACGAGCAGTACTTC	CASSYSKADTFPYEQYF
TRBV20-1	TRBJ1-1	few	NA	TGCAGTGCTAGAGACCCAAAGGCCTCTGTGGGGGCTTTCTTT	CSARDPKASVGAFF
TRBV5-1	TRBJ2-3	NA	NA	TGCGCCAGCAGCTCCCTGGGACGGCCCGGGGATACGCAGTATTTT	CASSSLGRPGDTQYF
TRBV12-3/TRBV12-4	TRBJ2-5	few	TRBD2	TGTGCCAGCAGTTTTCGGGGGACTAGACAAGAGACCCAGTACTTC	CASSFRGTRQETQYF
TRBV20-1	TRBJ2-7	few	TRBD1	TGCAGTGCTAGAGATCTGACAGGGAGTGGCGAGCAGTACTTC	CSARDLTGSGEQYF
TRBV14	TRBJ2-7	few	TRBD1	TGTGCCAGCAGCCAAGTAGGGACAGGGCTAGCCCACGAGCAGTACTTC	CASSQVGTGLAHEQYF
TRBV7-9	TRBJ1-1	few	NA	TGTGCCAGCAGCTTCCCTAAAGCTTTCTTT	CASSFPKAFF
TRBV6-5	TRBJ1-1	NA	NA	TGTGCCAGCAGTTACCCTTCCTATCTGAACACTGAAGCTTTCTTT	CASSYPSYLNTEAFF
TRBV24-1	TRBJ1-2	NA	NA	TGTGCCACCAGTGATTTAAGGGCTAACTATGGCTACACCTTC	CATSDLRANYGYTF
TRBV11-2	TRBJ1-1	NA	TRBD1	TGTGCCAGCAGCTTAGACATAACGACAGGGGGAAACACTGAAGCTTTCTTT	CASSLDITTGGNTEAFF
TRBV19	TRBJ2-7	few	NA	TGTGCCAGTAGTATGACGGCCTCCTACGAGCAGTACTTC	CASSMTASYEQYF
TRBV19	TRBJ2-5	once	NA	TGTGCCAGTAGTGACCCAGGTGCCCAAGAGACCCAGTACTTC	CASSDPGAQETQYF
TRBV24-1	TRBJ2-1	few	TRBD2	TGTGCCACCAGTGATTGGGGACTAGCGGGAGGTGGGGATGAGCAGTTCTTC	CATSDWGLAGGGDEQFF
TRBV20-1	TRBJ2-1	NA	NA	TGCAGTGCTAGGGAGGGGGGGGCCTACAATGAGCAGTTCTTC	CSAREGGAYNEQFF
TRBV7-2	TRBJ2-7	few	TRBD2	TGTGCCAGCAGCTTAGCGGCGGGAGGGGACGAGCAGTACTTC	CASSLAAGGDEQYF
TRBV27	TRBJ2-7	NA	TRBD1	TGTGCCAGCAGTTTAAGCAGGGGGCGCAACGAGCAGTACTTC	CASSLSRGRNEQYF
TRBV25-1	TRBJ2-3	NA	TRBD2	TGTGCCAGCAGTCAACCGGGACTAGCGGGAGGGTTCACAGATACGCAGTATTTT	CASSQPGLAGGFTDTQYF
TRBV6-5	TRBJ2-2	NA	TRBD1	TGTGCCAGCAGGACCGGGACAGGGGGTACCGGGGAGCTGTTTTTT	CASRTGTGGTGELFF
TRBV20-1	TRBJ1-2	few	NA	TGCAGTGCTATTCCAGGGGTTTATGGCTACACCTTC	CSAIPGVYGYTF
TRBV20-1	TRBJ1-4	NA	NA	TGCAGTGCTAGAGTCCTCTACCGGGACCTTTGGGAAAAACTGTTTTTT	CSARVLYRDLWEKLFF
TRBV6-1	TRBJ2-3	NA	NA	TGTGCCAGCAGTGAAGCAGGACACACAGATACGCAGTATTTT	CASSEAGHTDTQYF